This TCR beta chain was sequenced in a study of CD8 T cells in Susac syndrome. Whole-study results and caveats: When the CD4+ T cell repertoires of patients with Susac syndrome were examined, they did not show any clonal expansion.

Random hexamers served to reverse transcribe roughly 0.45 to 1 ug RNA. TCRdb fed the immunoSEQ multiplex PCR reads into MiXCR, producing one record per CDR3 protein. The repertoire holds 77,000 or so distinct CDR3 sequences, with more than 85% as singletons. CDR1 SGHDT and CDR2 YYEEEE come from the germline V gene. V shed 4 bases and J 6 bases; nucleotides not matched to a gene: 8. This CDR3 spans 14 amino acids. In its sample, this clonotype was seen a few times. What it binds is unknown. The chain uses TRBV5-6 and TRBJ2-3, with 7 nucleotides matching TRBD1. The clonotype was recovered from a human donor with Susac syndrome. Source material: CD4+ T cells from PBMCs. CDR3 protein: CASSQGQYWDTQYF. The CDR3 nucleotides read TGTGCCAGCAGCCAGGGACAGTACTGGGATACGCAGTATTTT.